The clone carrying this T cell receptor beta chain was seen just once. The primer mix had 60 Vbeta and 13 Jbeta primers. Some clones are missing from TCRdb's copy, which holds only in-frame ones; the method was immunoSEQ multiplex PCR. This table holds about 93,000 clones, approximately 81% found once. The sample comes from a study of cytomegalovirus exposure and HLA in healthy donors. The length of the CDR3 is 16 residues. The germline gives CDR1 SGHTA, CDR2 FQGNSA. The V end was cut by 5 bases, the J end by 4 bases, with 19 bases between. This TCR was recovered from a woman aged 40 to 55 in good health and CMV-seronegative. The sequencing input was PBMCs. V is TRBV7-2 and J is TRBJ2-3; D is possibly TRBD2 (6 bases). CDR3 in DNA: TGTGCCAGCAGCCCTTTATCGGGGTGGAGGGCAGATACGCAGTATTTT. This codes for CASSPLSGWRADTQYF.